These 29 T cell receptor beta chains came from one sample sequenced in a study of cytomegalovirus exposure and HLA in healthy donors (dated by TCRdb to 2015 to 2018). Libraries were prepared through the immunoSEQ multiplex PCR assay. For the multiplex PCR, a mixture combining 60 forward primers for TCR Vbeta segments and 13 reverse primers for TCR Jbeta segments was used. This immuneACCESS table, as held by TCRdb, lists in-frame sequences with V and J called but not all clones. Of the missing ones, under half trace to an unresolved V gene in checked studies; the others have no known cause. The sample profile shows 90,000 to 100,000 clones; around 77% of them were found once. The ten largest clones add up to around 17% of the sample. Sequencing was carried out using PBMCs. The receptors shown here come from a woman aged 55-70 years in good health and CMV-seropositive.

The chain is built from TRBV9 and TRBJ2-3; 13 nucleotides agree with TRBD2. The CDR3 consists of 17 residues. V was clipped by 4 bases and J by 4 bases; unmatched bases: 9. Looked up from germline, CDR1 is SGDLS and CDR2 is YYNGEE. The CDR3, as DNA: TGTGCCAGCAGCCCCTTCTATACTAGCGGGAGGGCAGATACGCAGTATTTT. Protein product: CASSPFYTSGRADTQYF.

The CDR3 nucleotides are TGTGCCAGCAGCTTAGCGGGAGGGCTAGATGAGCAGTTCTTC. It codes for CASSLAGGLDEQFF. This chain connects TRBV9 to TRBJ2-1; 11 bases map to TRBD2. The CDR3 consists of 14 residues. Germline trimming cut 4 bases from V and 8 bases from J; bases unmatched to any gene: 5. Germline-derived CDR1 and CDR2 are SGDLS and YYNGEE. The full variable domain, in which reference TRBV9 and TRBJ2-1 provide the parts outside the CDR3, is DSGVTQTPKHLITATGQRVTLRCSPRSGDLSVYWYQQSLDQGLQFLIQYYNGEERAKGNILERFSAQQFPDLHSELNLSSLELGDSALYFCASSLAGGLDEQFFGPGTRLTVL.

This sequence joins TRBV29-1 and TRBJ2-7; D gene uncertain. V lost 4 bases to trimming and J lost 5 bases, with 9 bases between them. This CDR3 comprises 11 residues. Per the germline V gene, CDR1 is SQVTM and CDR2 is ANQGSEA. The CDR3 DNA reads TGCAGCGTTGCCGGGTTGAACGAGCAGTACTTC. Translated: CSVAGLNEQYF.

The genes are TRBV14 and TRBJ2-5; D might be TRBD2 (5 bases). The CDR3 contains 13 residues. V gave up 1 base and J gave up 2 bases, with 5 bases separating them. Germline CDR1 and CDR2: SGHDN and FVKESK. DNA of the CDR3: TGTGCCAGCAGCCAAGGGACTCAAGAGACCCAGTACTTC. Amino acids: CASSQGTQETQYF.

The V call is TRBV7-2, the J call TRBJ2-7, with 7 nucleotides matching TRBD2. This CDR3 is built from 14 residues. The germline CDR1 and CDR2 sequences are SGHTA and FQGNSA. J gave up 7 bases and V 4 bases, and 10 bases lay outside the gene matches. Here the CDR3 DNA reads TGTGCCAGCAGCTCTGTAGCGGGCCAGGTGGAGCAGTACTTC. Translation gives CASSSVAGQVEQYF.

The genes are TRBV18 and TRBJ2-7; 13 bases fit TRBD2. Germline lookup yields CDR1 KGHSH and CDR2 LQKENI. The CDR3 contains 15 residues. Losses at the gene ends were 5 bases for V and 6 bases for J; bases not matched to a gene: 7. This CDR3 is CASSTGTSGNFEQYF. CDR3 DNA sequence: TGTGCCAGCTCAACTGGGACTAGCGGGAATTTCGAGCAGTACTTC.

The V gene is TRBV7-9, the J gene TRBJ2-7; 7 bases align to TRBD1. CDR3 length equals 16 residues. Germline V gene lookup returns CDR1 SEHNR and CDR2 FQNEAQ (reference sequence). V trimming: 3 bases; J trimming: 0 bases; junction bases outside the gene matches: 8. The CDR3 DNA sequence: TGTGCCAGCAGCTTCCTAACAGGGGCTCGCTCCTACGAGCAGTACTTC. This codes for CASSFLTGARSYEQYF.

This clone was found once. The chain carries TRBV23-1 and TRBJ2-3; 9 bases agree with TRBD1. TRBV23-1 is recorded as an ORF, its role being uncertain. V lost 3 bases to trimming and J lost 1 base; unmatched junction nucleotides: 14. The CDR3 extends over 19 amino acids. CDR3 region: CASSHPLTPTGGGTDTQYF. In DNA form, the CDR3 reads TGCGCCAGCAGTCACCCCTTAACTCCGACAGGGGGGGGCACAGATACGCAGTATTTT.

The rearrangement joins TRBV4-1 to TRBJ1-2; no clear D. V was clipped by 2 bases and J by 0 bases, with 16 bases between them. This CDR3 comprises 17 residues. Germline V gene lookup returns CDR1 MGHRA and CDR2 YSYEKL. The CDR3 is CASSQFRLQKTNYGYTF. DNA of the CDR3: TGCGCCAGCAGCCAATTCAGGTTGCAAAAGACTAACTATGGCTACACCTTC.

This clone occurred a few times. The chain carries TRBV18 and TRBJ2-5; D is possibly TRBD1 (6 bases). Germline lookup yields CDR1 KGHSH and CDR2 LQKENI. The CDR3 covers 15 residues. V lost 0 bases to trimming and J lost 5 bases, with 13 bases between them. This chain's CDR3 is CASSPPWGLIETQYF. The CDR3 region has the DNA TGTGCCAGCTCACCACCGTGGGGGCTAATTGAGACCCAGTACTTC.

In the case of this clone: A junction end diverges from the germline sequence, so it may reflect a read error. This chain joins TRBV7-3 and TRBJ2-6, with D uncertain. The CDR3 is 15 amino acids. CDR1 and CDR2 (germline): SGHTA, FQGTGA. The CDR3 spells CASSLTLPGANVLTF. Written as DNA, the CDR3 is TGTGCCAGCAGCCTAACCCTTCCTGGGGCCAACGTCCTGACTTTC.

The V call is TRBV6-4, the J call TRBJ2-6, with a possible D match to TRBD1 (6 bases). Germline loops: CDR1 MRHNA, CDR2 SNTAGT. Trimming left V 6 bases short and J 3 bases short, with 12 bases between. The CDR3 runs 15 residues. CDR3 sequence (DNA): TGTGCCAGCAGACCACAGGGCAATGGGGCCAACGTCCTGACTTTC. Residues: CASRPQGNGANVLTF.

This sequence joins TRBV5-1 and TRBJ1-1; the D gene is possibly TRBD1 (5 bases). Looked up from germline, CDR1 is SGHRS and CDR2 is YFSETQ. The CDR3 runs 12 residues. Between the trimmed V and J ends, which lost 3 bases and 10 bases, there was a span of 13 bases. In nucleotides, the CDR3 is TGCGCCAGCAGCTCGTTACAGGATGGAGCTTTCTTT. It translates to CASSSLQDGAFF.

This clone appeared once. J is TRBJ2-1 and V is TRBV10-3; 9 nucleotides agree with TRBD2. The CDR3 is 15 residues long. J lost 4 bases, V lost 5 bases, and 6 bases had no gene match. Looked up from germline, CDR1 is ENHRY and CDR2 is SYGVKD. CDR3 nucleotide sequence: TGTGCCATCAGTACTATGGCGGGAGGGTACAATGAGCAGTTCTTC. Translated, it gives CAISTMAGGYNEQFF.

This chain links TRBV30 with TRBJ2-5, with a weak D call TRBD2 (6 bases). The CDR3 extends over 15 amino acids. Deletions cut 0 bases from V and 1 base from J, with 12 bases between. Germline CDR1 reads GTSNPN; CDR2 reads SVGIG (reference sequence). The CDR3 DNA sequence: TGTGCCTGGAGTGTAAGAGGGAGGCTCCAAGAGACCCAGTACTTC. Translating it yields CAWSVRGRLQETQYF.

As DNA, the CDR3 is TGTGCCAGCTCACCACGCAGCCAAGAGACCCAGTACTTC. It codes for CASSPRSQETQYF. The chain carries TRBV18 and TRBJ2-5; no firm D call. The V end was cut by 1 base, the J end by 1 base, with 4 bases between. The CDR3 has 13 amino acids. The germline V gene encodes CDR1 KGHSH and CDR2 LQKENI.

The CDR3: CASSEKAGYNSPLHF. CDR3 DNA: TGTGCCAGCAGTGAAAAGGCAGGGTACAATTCACCCCTCCACTTT. This sequence joins TRBV6-1 and TRBJ1-6; possibly TRBD1 for D (5 bases). Germline loops: CDR1 MNHNS, CDR2 SASEGT. This CDR3 spans 15 amino acids. V was shortened by 2 bases and J by 7 bases, with 12 bases between the two germline ends.

The chain has TRBV28 and TRBJ2-1; D is uncertain. The ends were cut back, 2 bases at V and 2 bases at J, with 13 bases in the middle. The CDR3 spans 16 residues. Germline V gives CDR1 MDHEN, CDR2 SYDVKM. CDR3 bases: TGTGCCAGCAGTTTAGGGCAGGAAAGAACCTACAATGAGCAGTTCTTC. Translation: CASSLGQERTYNEQFF.

This clone occurred many times. The chain employs TRBV7-3 and TRBJ2-1; no clear D. The V gene's germline CDR1 is SGHTA and CDR2 FQGTGA. V gave up 3 bases and J gave up 6 bases, with 9 bases separating them. The CDR3 is 13 amino acids. The CDR3 protein is CASSFGSANEQFF. The CDR3 region has the DNA TGTGCCAGCAGCTTTGGCAGCGCCAATGAGCAGTTCTTC.

The DNA of the CDR3 is TGTGCCAGCAGCTTAGGGGGGTCCTACAATGAGCAGTTCTTC. It is translated as CASSLGGSYNEQFF. The chain uses TRBV7-3 and TRBJ2-1; the D gene is possibly TRBD2 (6 bases). Germline lookup yields CDR1 SGHTA and CDR2 FQGTGA. V was pared by 2 bases and J by 1 base, with 6 bases between. The CDR3 is 14 residues long.

This clone was seen only a few times. The chain links TRBV6-1 to TRBJ1-1; a possible D gene is TRBD1 (6 bases). Germline V gene sequence: CDR1 MNHNS, CDR2 SASEGT. The CDR3 covers 14 residues. Deletions cut 4 bases from V and 1 base from J, with 10 bases between. CDR3 nucleotide sequence: TGTGCCAGCAGTGGGCAGGGGAGGAACACTGAAGCTTTCTTT. Amino acid sequence: CASSGQGRNTEAFF.

The V call is TRBV6-1, the J call TRBJ2-3; 10 bases line up with TRBD2. V was clipped by 8 bases and J by 7 bases; unmatched bases: 9. The germline gives CDR1 MNHNS, CDR2 SASEGT. This CDR3 comprises 14 residues. This CDR3 reads CASGESSGRHTQYF. CDR3 in DNA: TGTGCCAGCGGGGAGTCTAGCGGGAGACATACGCAGTATTTT.

This chain uses TRBV27 with TRBJ1-2; 8 nucleotides align to TRBD1. This CDR3 region has 15 residues. The trim removed 4 bases at V and 8 bases at J, leaving 12 bases unmatched. The germline V gene encodes CDR1 MNHEY and CDR2 SMNVEV (reference sequence). CDR3 residues: CASSSRGRGLRGYTF. In DNA form, the CDR3 reads TGTGCCAGCAGTTCTCGGGGCAGGGGGCTTAGGGGCTACACCTTC.

The chain recombines TRBV29-1 with TRBJ2-2, with a possible D match to TRBD1 (6 bases). This CDR3 contains 13 residues. Germline lookup yields CDR1 SQVTM and CDR2 ANQGSEA. The CDR3 bases are TGCATCGTACAGGGAGTTGGCACCGGGGAGCTGTTTTTT. It codes for CIVQGVGTGELFF.

This clone was seen more than once but under ten times. The gene calls are TRBV5-1 and TRBJ2-3, with 7 bases fitting TRBD2. V shed 2 bases and J 1 base; nucleotides not matched to a gene: 10. CDR3 size: 17 residues. Germline V lookup: CDR1 SGHRS, CDR2 YFSETQ. The DNA for the CDR3 is TGCGCCAGCAGCTTAGGGAGTAGGGCGGGAGGCACAGATACGCAGTATTTT. Its protein product is CASSLGSRAGGTDTQYF.

V and J are TRBV7-9 and TRBJ2-1; TRBD2 matches 14 bases. Looked up from germline, CDR1 is SEHNR and CDR2 is FQNEAQ (reference sequence). This CDR3 region has 19 residues. The V segment lost 5 bases and the J segment 2 bases; nucleotides outside the gene matches: 11. CDR3 in amino acids: CASSPLGTSGRIPYNEQFF. Written as DNA, the CDR3 is TGTGCCAGCAGCCCCTTAGGGACTAGCGGGAGAATCCCCTACAATGAGCAGTTCTTC.

This clone has more than one count but fewer than ten. The V call is TRBV14, the J call TRBJ2-7; D is ambiguous. V was shortened by 4 bases and J by 3 bases, with 10 bases between the two germline ends. The CDR3 is 13 amino acids. The germline gives CDR1 SGHDN, CDR2 FVKESK. CDR3 in DNA: TGTGCCAGCAGCCTTCGTGAGGTCTACGAGCAGTACTTC. The encoded protein is CASSLREVYEQYF.

The rearrangement joins TRBV11-2 to TRBJ2-3; D may be TRBD2 (6 bases). The V end was cut by 4 bases, the J end by 3 bases, with 17 bases between. Germline-derived CDR1 and CDR2 are SGHAT and FQNNGV. CDR3 length: 16 residues. The CDR3 protein is CASSYHGGTTTDTQYF. The CDR3 DNA reads TGTGCCAGCAGCTACCATGGCGGGACGACTACAGATACGCAGTATTTT.

The chain links TRBV4-1 to TRBJ1-2; D is perhaps TRBD1 (5 bases). Germline V gene sequence: CDR1 MGHRA, CDR2 YSYEKL. Trimming stripped 1 base from V and 4 bases from J, with 10 bases between. The length of the CDR3 is 14 residues. CDR3 DNA sequence: TGCGCCAGCAGCCAAGCGACAGATTTCTATGGCTACACCTTC. Residues: CASSQATDFYGYTF.